The 8 T cell receptor beta chains reported below all come from one sample, sequenced in a study of post-analysis software for immune sequencing data. Points from the study as a whole: Higher frequency in patients than in controls was seen for 5 or 6 TRBV segments, with TRBV5-6, TRBV5-1 and TRBV20-1 among them.

Unique molecular identifiers were carried by the TCR beta cDNA libraries. Each CDR3 protein gets one entry after TCRdb re-called the PCR reads with MiXCR. The data contain 820,000 or so distinct CDR3 sequences, about 50% of them seen just once; the ten biggest clones take up roughly 4.4%. Which antigens these TCRs recognize remains unknown. Sequenced: blood. These receptors all stem from a girl under 18 with multiple sclerosis.

The V call is TRBV6-1, the J call TRBJ1-1, with D possibly being TRBD1 (5 bases). Germline loops: CDR1 MNHNS, CDR2 SASEGT. The CDR3 is 17 residues long. Trimming cost V 6 bases and J 0 bases, with 20 bases left between them. The CDR3 is CASSLIGGTLLNTEAFF. The CDR3 DNA reads as TGTGCCAGCAGCCTTATTGGAGGGACGTTATTGAACACTGAAGCTTTCTTT.

This clonotype was counted a few times. The V gene is TRBV7-9, the J gene TRBJ2-7; D gene ambiguous. The CDR3 runs 15 residues. The germline V and J ends were trimmed by 2 bases and 7 bases, with 18 bases remaining between them. Germline V gene sequence: CDR1 SEHNR, CDR2 FQNEAQ (reference sequence). The CDR3 nucleotides read TGTGCCAGCAGCTTAAACCCTATGGCTCTCTATGAGCAGTACTTC. It specifies CASSLNPMALYEQYF.

V usage is TRBV5-1 and J usage is TRBJ2-1; 7 positions agree with TRBD2. V shed 0 bases, J shed 0 bases, and the junction held 12 bases outside the gene matches. This CDR3 contains 19 residues. Germline V gene data show CDR1 as SGHRS and CDR2 as YFSETQ. The CDR3 DNA reads as TGCGCCAGCAGCTTGGTGTATCTCCTAGCGGAGTTCTCCTACAATGAGCAGTTCTTC. Amino acids: CASSLVYLLAEFSYNEQFF.

DNA of the CDR3: TGTGCCATCAGGAGGACTAGCGGAGATTACGAGCAGTACTTC. This translates into CAIRRTSGDYEQYF. The chain combines TRBV10-3 with TRBJ2-7; 10 positions agree with TRBD2. The CDR3 has 14 amino acids. The V gene's germline CDR1 is ENHRY and CDR2 SYGVKD. The trim removed 6 bases at V and 4 bases at J, leaving 6 bases unmatched.

A few counts support this clonotype. The chain combines TRBV5-1 with TRBJ1-1; possible D gene TRBD1, 5 bases. There are 13 residues in the CDR3. Trimming left V 3 bases short and J 6 bases short, with 12 bases between. Looked up from germline, CDR1 is SGHRS and CDR2 is YFSETQ. The CDR3 DNA is TGCGCCAGCAGCTGGAGTGGGGGTGCTGAAGCTTTCTTT. Its translation: CASSWSGGAEAFF.

The chain recombines TRBV14 with TRBJ2-7; D not certain. Germline CDR1 is SGHDN and CDR2 is FVKESK. Trimming cost V 6 bases and J 6 bases, with 12 bases left between them. This CDR3 comprises 12 residues. In nucleotides, the CDR3 is TGTGCCAGCAGAGACTGGCTTGGCGAGCAGTACTTC. This translates into CASRDWLGEQYF.

J is TRBJ1-2 and V is TRBV20-1; D gene uncertain. This CDR3 contains 13 residues. The germline V gene has CDR1 DFQATT and CDR2 SNEGSKA (reference sequence). Trimming pared 1 base from V and 6 bases from J, leaving 12 bases between. CDR3 amino acids: CSARVPGSNGYTF. CDR3 nucleotide sequence: TGCAGTGCTAGAGTCCCGGGATCGAATGGCTACACCTTC.

The rearrangement uses TRBV29-1 and TRBJ2-4; D is undetermined. V lost 1 base and J 1 base, leaving 2 bases between the germline ends. Germline V gene lookup returns CDR1 SQVTM and CDR2 ANQGSEA. The CDR3 length is 12 residues. The CDR3 sequence: CSVEAAKNIQYF. The CDR3 coding sequence is TGCAGCGTTGAAGCGGCCAAAAACATTCAGTACTTC.